The 8 T cell receptor beta chains given below trace back to one sample, sequenced in a study of T cells in localized non-small cell lung cancer. Libraries were prepared by immunoSEQ multiplex PCR; TCRdb keeps only in-frame clonotypes and omits some of them. The sample shows approximately 28,000 clones, 80% to 90% of them seen only once. Material: peripheral blood, obtained before any cancer treatment. Source of these receptors: an older female donor with stage II squamous cell lung carcinoma.

The gene calls are TRBV6-5 and TRBJ1-1; D gene unclear. The germline V gene encodes CDR1 MNHEY and CDR2 SVGAGI. Trimming took 2 bases from V and 5 from J, leaving 9 bases between them. There are 13 residues in the CDR3. In DNA, the CDR3 is TGTGCCAGCAGTTACCTACGGGAGACTGAAGCTTTCTTT. Its translation is CASSYLRETEAFF.

The gene calls are TRBV29-1 and TRBJ2-3; tentative D call: TRBD1 (5 bases). V dropped 4 bases and J dropped 6 bases, with 11 bases sitting between them. In germline, CDR1 is SQVTM, CDR2 ANQGSEA. The CDR3 is 12 residues long. CDR3 residues: CSVGLGRDTQYF. The CDR3 nucleotides read TGCAGCGTTGGGCTGGGGCGTGATACGCAGTATTTT.

Here the CDR3 reads CASSQDRRNSPLHF. The CDR3 DNA reads as TGTGCCAGCAGCCAGGATCGTCGGAATTCACCCCTCCACTTT. The chain has TRBV14 and TRBJ1-6; no clear D gene. This CDR3 is 14 amino acids long. Germline V gene sequence: CDR1 SGHDN, CDR2 FVKESK. The ends were cut back, 3 bases at V and 7 bases at J, with 10 bases in the middle.

This rearrangement joins TRBV6-5 to TRBJ1-2; D is undetermined. Germline CDR1 and CDR2: MNHEY and SVGAGI. This CDR3 region has 12 residues. Trimming pared 9 bases from V and 6 bases from J, leaving 14 bases between. The CDR3 loop reads CASSRGGDGYTF. CDR3 in DNA: TGTGCCAGTTCCCGGGGTGGAGATGGCTACACCTTC.

The chain is built from TRBV28 and TRBJ2-7; a possible D gene is TRBD2 (5 bases). Germline values: CDR1 MDHEN, CDR2 SYDVKM. Trimming removed 6 bases at V and 1 base at J, with 16 bases between. The CDR3 covers 15 residues. The CDR3 DNA sequence: TGTGCCAGCAGCGCCCCCTCCGGCGGGTCCTACGAGCAGTACTTC. Translated, it gives CASSAPSGGSYEQYF.

The chain employs TRBV28 and TRBJ2-7, with a weak D call TRBD2 (6 bases). The V and J ends lost 6 bases and 7 bases respectively, with 19 bases between them. Germline V gives CDR1 MDHEN, CDR2 SYDVKM. This CDR3 spans 14 amino acids. The CDR3 here is CASSSPNRRGEQYF. CDR3 bases: TGTGCCAGCAGCTCACCCAACAGGAGGGGTGAGCAGTACTTC. Supplemented by reference TRBV28 and TRBJ2-7, the full variable domain reads DVKVTQSSRYLVKRTGEKVFLECVQDMDHENMFWYRQDPGLGLRLIYFSYDVKMKEKGDIPEGYSVSREKKERFSLILESASTNQTSMYLCASSSPNRRGEQYFGPGTRLTVT.

This clone showed up just once. This chain connects TRBV6-9 to TRBJ1-2, with a weak D call TRBD1 (5 bases). The CDR3 extends over 13 amino acids. CDR1 MNHGY and CDR2 SVAAGI come from the germline V gene. V was trimmed by 5 bases and J by 7 bases, leaving 14 bases between them. The CDR3 is CASSPTSGTGYTF. CDR3 in DNA: TGTGCCAGCAGTCCCACCTCAGGGACTGGCTACACCTTC.

The V and J genes are TRBV6-1 and TRBJ1-5; TRBD1 aligns across 7 bases. Germline V gene sequence: CDR1 MNHNS, CDR2 SASEGT. With V trimmed by 6 bases and J by 9 bases, 8 bases remained unmatched. The CDR3 extends over 13 amino acids. The chain's CDR3 is CASRGDSTWPQHF. In DNA form, the CDR3 reads TGTGCCAGCAGGGGGGACAGTACCTGGCCCCAGCATTTT.